This T cell receptor (beta chain) appears in the sequencing data of a study of blood T cell repertoires in COVID-19. Study information: PBMCs, B-cell-depleted T cells, or T cells provided the cDNA or gDNA that made up the material.

In the original processing: Reference gene primer amplification yielded estimated nucleated cell counts. Assay used: immunoSEQ multiplex PCR; TCRdb lists only in-frame clones, some missing. Clone size and V and J calls were adopted from that table, with D and trimming inferred from the DNA. The sample comprises roughly 380,000 clones, approximately 89% of which are singletons, and 3% to 4.5% rests with the top ten. This CDR3 spans 17 amino acids. Germline V gene lookup returns CDR1 MDHEN and CDR2 SYDVKM. V was pared by 6 bases and J by 0 bases, with 15 bases between. Seattle researchers signed up patients amid active infection and tracked them longitudinally.

The clonotype comes from a woman in her sixties or seventies with COVID-19, enrolled during active disease. What was sequenced was peripheral blood. The chain has TRBV28 and TRBJ1-6; D not resolved. CDR3 residues: CASSPQGGSSYNSPLHF. CDR3 nucleotides: TGTGCCAGCAGCCCTCAAGGCGGGAGCTCCTATAATTCACCCCTCCACTTT.